Detailed here is one T cell receptor (beta chain). Data came from immunoSEQ multiplex PCR; TCRdb stores just in-frame clones and leaves some out. Here the sample spans around 110,000 clones, about 82% being singletons. Germline assignment: CDR1 DFQATT and CDR2 SNEGSKA (reference sequence). The V and J ends lost 3 bases and 0 bases, in that order; junction bases with no gene match: 5. This CDR3 comprises 14 residues. The sample originates from a study of blood T cell repertoires in COVID-19. About the research overall: Samples taken during acute and convalescent COVID-19 were collected in the United States, Italy and Spain.

This TCR came from a man in his sixties with active or convalescent COVID-19. The V and J genes are TRBV20-1 and TRBJ2-7; 7 positions match TRBD2. Sequencing input: peripheral blood. The CDR3 loop is CSASGGGSSYEQYF. CDR3 DNA sequence: TGCAGTGCTAGTGGGGGGGGGTCCTCCTACGAGCAGTACTTC.